One and the same sample provided the 9 T cell receptor beta chains below, sequenced in a study of CD8+ T cells in alopecia areata. The treatment denotes: oral pan-JAK inhibitor, 5-10 mg twice daily. cDNA serving as the sequencing template came from extracted, reverse transcribed RNA. Libraries were prepared by immunoSEQ multiplex PCR; TCRdb keeps only in-frame clonotypes and omits some of them. This sample has about 190,000 clones, with 50% to 60% found just once. Sequences were derived from CD4+ T cells sorted from blood, sampled at week 4, from a patient treated with tofacitinib. The receptors stem from a human donor with alopecia areata.

This clone showed up just a few times. The chain couples TRBV14 to TRBJ2-1; no clear D. The germline V gene has CDR1 SGHDN and CDR2 FVKESK. The CDR3 spans 15 residues. V gave up 1 base and J gave up 3 bases, with 10 bases separating them. The CDR3 DNA reads as TGTGCCAGCAGCCAAGCCGGCGGCAGCTACAATGAGCAGTTCTTC. This sequence encodes CASSQAGGSYNEQFF.

This clone was detected once. The genes are TRBV5-1 and TRBJ2-2; D is uncertain. V was shortened by 4 bases and J by 0 bases, with 16 bases between the two germline ends. The CDR3 totals 17 residues. CDR1 and CDR2 from the germline V gene are SGHRS and YFSETQ. This CDR3 reads CASSLDPGTTNTGELFF. For the CDR3, the DNA is TGCGCCAGCAGCCTGGACCCAGGAACCACGAACACCGGGGAGCTGTTTTTT.

The chain recombines TRBV11-2 with TRBJ2-1; the match to TRBD2 covers 8 bases. Germline V lookup: CDR1 SGHAT, CDR2 FQNNGV. The CDR3 covers 15 residues. V was pared by 1 base and J by 9 bases, with 8 bases of the junction left unmatched. The DNA of the CDR3 is TGTGCCAGCAGCTTAGGAGGAGGACTAGCCGGTGAGCAGTTCTTC. Amino acids: CASSLGGGLAGEQFF.

This sequence joins TRBV4-1 and TRBJ2-2; TRBD2 is a possible D gene (6 bases). The CDR3 is made up of 16 amino acids. Trimming removed 2 bases at V and 0 bases at J, with 10 bases between. Germline CDR1 reads MGHRA; CDR2 reads YSYEKL. CDR3 bases: TGCGCCAGCAGCCAACGGATAGCGGCGAACACCGGGGAGCTGTTTTTT. It is translated as CASSQRIAANTGELFF.

This sequence joins TRBV11-2 and TRBJ2-7, with TRBD2 identical over 9 bases. The trim removed 1 base at V and 1 base at J, leaving 8 bases unmatched. From germline, CDR1 is SGHAT and CDR2 FQNNGV. CDR3 length equals 17 residues. The CDR3 is CASSLGEGLAGSYEQYF. The CDR3 bases are TGTGCCAGCAGCTTAGGTGAAGGTCTAGCGGGATCCTACGAGCAGTACTTC.

The chain links TRBV28 to TRBJ2-5; 7 bases match TRBD2. The CDR3 consists of 14 residues. Unmatched junction bases numbered 7, after V lost 7 bases and J lost 2 bases. Germline CDR1 MDHEN, CDR2 SYDVKM. The CDR3 sequence is CASKVGGAQETQYF. CDR3 sequence (DNA): TGTGCCAGCAAGGTGGGAGGGGCGCAAGAGACCCAGTACTTC.

Only a few counts were recorded for this clone. The rearrangement joins TRBV2 to TRBJ2-5; D not resolved. V dropped 7 bases and J dropped 5 bases, with 17 bases sitting between them. The V gene's germline CDR1 is SNHLY and CDR2 FYNNEI. This CDR3 has 14 amino acids. The CDR3 spells CASIPTPVGETQYF. CDR3 DNA sequence: TGTGCCAGCATACCGACGCCCGTGGGGGAGACCCAGTACTTC. Filled out from reference TRBV2 and TRBJ2-5, the complete variable domain reads EPEVTQTPSHQVTQMGQEVILRCVPISNHLYFYWYRQILGQKVEFLVSFYNNEISEKSEIFDDQFSVERPDGSNFTLKIRSTKLEDSAMYFCASIPTPVGETQYFGPGTRLLVL.

V and J are TRBV6-5 and TRBJ2-5; no clear D. V lost 4 bases and J 6 bases, leaving 12 bases between the germline ends. CDR1 and CDR2 (germline): MNHEY, SVGAGI. CDR3 length: 13 amino acids. The CDR3 DNA follows: TGTGCCAGCAGTTCCCTCAAACCCAAGACCCAGTACTTC. Encoded protein: CASSSLKPKTQYF.

There are a few counts of this clone. The rearrangement joins TRBV29-1 to TRBJ1-5; D is uncertain. V was pared by 5 bases and J by 2 bases, with 10 bases between. The CDR3 consists of 13 residues. Germline V gene sequence: CDR1 SQVTM, CDR2 ANQGSEA. This chain's CDR3 is CSVRGEGNQPQHF. CDR3 coding DNA: TGCAGCGTTCGGGGAGAGGGCAATCAGCCCCAGCATTTT.